This T cell receptor beta chain was captured in a study of blood T cell repertoires in COVID-19. Study overall: Material from acute and convalescent COVID-19 was sourced from the United States, Italy and Spain. PBMCs, B-cell-depleted T cells, or T cells provided the cDNA or gDNA that made up the material.

Authors' methods: Estimation of nucleated cell counts was performed using reference gene primer amplification. Clones were read by immunoSEQ multiplex PCR, and TCRdb kept only the in-frame ones, dropping some. V and J calls plus clone size are reproduced from that table; the DNA served to infer D and trimming. The sample has more than 80,000 clones, about 80% seen once; the top ten hold 13% to 15%. Germline V gene data show CDR1 as LGHDT and CDR2 as YNNKEL (reference sequence). Trimming took 5 bases from V and 0 from J, leaving 14 bases between them. This CDR3 contains 16 residues. The receptor's source is a woman aged 55-70 years with acute or convalescent COVID-19. Sequenced material: peripheral blood. V gene TRBV3-1 (or the pseudogene TRBV3-2) combines with J gene TRBJ2-1; D perhaps matches TRBD2 (5 bases). CDR3 loop: CASSYPAVSSYNEQFF. In DNA form, the CDR3 reads TGTGCCAGCAGCTACCCAGCGGTGAGCTCCTACAATGAGCAGTTCTTC.